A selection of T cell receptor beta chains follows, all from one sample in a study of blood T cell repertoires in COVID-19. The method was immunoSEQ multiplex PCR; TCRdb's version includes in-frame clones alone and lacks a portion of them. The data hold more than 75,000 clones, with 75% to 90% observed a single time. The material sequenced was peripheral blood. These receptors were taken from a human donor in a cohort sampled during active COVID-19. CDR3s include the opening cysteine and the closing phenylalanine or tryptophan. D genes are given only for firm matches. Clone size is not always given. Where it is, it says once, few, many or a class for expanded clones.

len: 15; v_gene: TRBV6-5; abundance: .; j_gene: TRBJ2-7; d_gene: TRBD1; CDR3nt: TGTGCCAGCACTCTTGGACAGGGTGGGAGTCACGAGCAGTACTTC; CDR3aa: CASTLGQGGSHEQYF
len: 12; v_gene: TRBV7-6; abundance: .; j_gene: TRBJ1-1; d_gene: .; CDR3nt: TGTGCCAGCAGCTTAATCTCAGTCGAAGCTTTCTTT; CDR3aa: CASSLISVEAFF
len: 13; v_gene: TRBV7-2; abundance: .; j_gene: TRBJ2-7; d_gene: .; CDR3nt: TGTGCCAGCAGTTCCCGGTCGACCTACGAGCAGTACTTC; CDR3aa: CASSSRSTYEQYF
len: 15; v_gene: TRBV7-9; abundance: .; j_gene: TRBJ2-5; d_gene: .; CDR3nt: TGTGCCAGCAGCTTAGGGACTGCGGGGCGGGAGACCCAGTACTTC; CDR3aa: CASSLGTAGRETQYF
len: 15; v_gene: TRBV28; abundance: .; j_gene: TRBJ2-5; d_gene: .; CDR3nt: TGTGCCAGCGGGCCTCTCGGACAGAGCCAAGAGACCCAGTACTTC; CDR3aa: CASGPLGQSQETQYF
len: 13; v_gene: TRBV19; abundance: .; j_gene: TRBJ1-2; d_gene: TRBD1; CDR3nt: TGTGCCAGTAGGACAGTTGGACAGGGCGGCTACACCTTC; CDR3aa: CASRTVGQGGYTF
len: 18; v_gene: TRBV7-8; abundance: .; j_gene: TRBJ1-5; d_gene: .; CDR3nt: TGTGCCAGCAGCTCCGGGTCTCCCGCGGTGCGGTCTGTTCTGCCCCAGCATTTT; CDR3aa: CASSSGSPAVRSVLPQHF
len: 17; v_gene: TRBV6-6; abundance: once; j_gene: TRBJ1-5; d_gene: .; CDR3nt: TGTGCCAGCAGTCCCGCCGTGGGGGCAAATCGCAATCAGCCCCAGCATTTT; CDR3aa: CASSPAVGANRNQPQHF
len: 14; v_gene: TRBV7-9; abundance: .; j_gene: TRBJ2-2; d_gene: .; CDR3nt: TGTGCCAGCAGCTTAGTCAGGGCCACCGGGGAGCTGTTTTTT; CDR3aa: CASSLVRATGELFF
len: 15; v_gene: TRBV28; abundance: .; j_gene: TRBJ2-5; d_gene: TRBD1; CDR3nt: TGTGCCAGCAGTCTCGGACAGGGCCTCCCGAAGACCCAGTACTTC; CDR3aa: CASSLGQGLPKTQYF
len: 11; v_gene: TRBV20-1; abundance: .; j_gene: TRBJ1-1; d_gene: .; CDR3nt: TGCAGTGCTAGTCGTATCACTGAAGCTTTCTTT; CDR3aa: CSASRITEAFF
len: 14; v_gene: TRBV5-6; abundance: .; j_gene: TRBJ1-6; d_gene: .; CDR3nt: TGTGCCAGCAGCTCCGACAGGAGAGATTCACCCCTCCACTTT; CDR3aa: CASSSDRRDSPLHF
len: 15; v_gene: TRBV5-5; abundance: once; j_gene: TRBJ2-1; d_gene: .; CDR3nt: TGTGCCAGCAGCCCCGAGTTGTGGGAGTACAATGAGCAGTTCTTC; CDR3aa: CASSPELWEYNEQFF
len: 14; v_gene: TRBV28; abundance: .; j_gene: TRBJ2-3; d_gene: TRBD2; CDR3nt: TGTGCCAGCAGTTTAAGCGGGAGTGCAGATACGCAGTATTTT; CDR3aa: CASSLSGSADTQYF